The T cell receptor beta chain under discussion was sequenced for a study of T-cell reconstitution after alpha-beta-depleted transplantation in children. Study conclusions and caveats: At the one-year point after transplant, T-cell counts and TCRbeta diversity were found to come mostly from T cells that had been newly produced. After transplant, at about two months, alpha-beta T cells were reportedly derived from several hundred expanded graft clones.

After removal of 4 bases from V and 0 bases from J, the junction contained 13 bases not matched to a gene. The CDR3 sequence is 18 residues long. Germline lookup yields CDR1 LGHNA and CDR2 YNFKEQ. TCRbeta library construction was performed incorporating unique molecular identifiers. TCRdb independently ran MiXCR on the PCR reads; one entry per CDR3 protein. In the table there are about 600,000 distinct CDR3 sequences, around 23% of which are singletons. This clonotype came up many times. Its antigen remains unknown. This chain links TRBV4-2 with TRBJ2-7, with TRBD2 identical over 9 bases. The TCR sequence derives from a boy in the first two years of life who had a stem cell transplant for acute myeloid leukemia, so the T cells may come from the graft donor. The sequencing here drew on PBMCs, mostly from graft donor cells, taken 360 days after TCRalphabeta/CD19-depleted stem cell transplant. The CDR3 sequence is CASSRDTPAGGSSYEQYV. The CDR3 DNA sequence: TGTGCCAGCAGCCGGGACACCCCAGCGGGGGGCAGCTCCTACGAGCAGTACGTC.